The 21 T cell receptor beta chains below come from one sample, sequenced in a study of Tregs in tolerant kidney transplant recipients. Related graft donors supplied nonmyeloablative bone marrow transplants, and mixed chimerism was transient. Here immunoSEQ multiplex PCR was the method, and the copy in TCRdb shows in-frame clones only, minus some. The table lists roughly 54,000 clones, more than 70% of them singletons, with 15% in the top ten. Sample: CD8+ T cells from blood (PBMCs), taken 12 months after the transplant. The receptor source for this set is a human patient who received a combined kidney and bone marrow transplant. Some T cells may have originated in the graft donor.

The V gene is TRBV5-6, the J gene TRBJ2-1, with D unclear. From germline, CDR1 is SGHDT and CDR2 YYEEEE. CDR3 length: 14 residues. Trimming removed 0 bases at V and 3 bases at J, with 7 bases between. The CDR3, as DNA: TGTGCCAGCAGCTTGGGCACTAACTACAATGAGCAGTTCTTC. It yields the protein CASSLGTNYNEQFF.

V is TRBV28 and J is TRBJ2-7; D might be TRBD1 (5 bases). The CDR3 extends over 12 amino acids. Trimming left V 5 bases short and J 1 base short, with 6 bases between. Germline V gene sequence: CDR1 MDHEN, CDR2 SYDVKM. The CDR3, as DNA: TGTGCCAGCAGTAGACAGTCCTACGAGCAGTACTTC. This translates into CASSRQSYEQYF.

The CDR3 is CASSVGGDPYEQYF. CDR3 bases: TGTGCCAGCAGCGTAGGTGGAGACCCCTACGAGCAGTACTTC. This chain uses TRBV9 with TRBJ2-7; D gene ambiguous. Germline V gene sequence: CDR1 SGDLS, CDR2 YYNGEE. The V and J ends lost 0 bases and 2 bases respectively, with 9 bases between them. The CDR3 spans 14 residues. The full variable domain, its missing parts supplied by reference TRBV9 and TRBJ2-7, is DSGVTQTPKHLITATGQRVTLRCSPRSGDLSVYWYQQSLDQGLQFLIQYYNGEERAKGNILERFSAQQFPDLHSELNLSSLELGDSALYFCASSVGGDPYEQYFGPGTRLTVT.

This clone has a single count. V is TRBV11-2 and J is TRBJ2-7, with D hard to call. The CDR3 loop spans 13 amino acids. Trimming removed 1 base at V and 2 bases at J, with 6 bases between. Germline V gene data show CDR1 as SGHAT and CDR2 as FQNNGV. CDR3: CASSLGGPYEQYF. The CDR3 DNA reads TGTGCCAGCAGCTTAGGAGGCCCCTACGAGCAGTACTTC.

The chain recombines TRBV27 with TRBJ2-7, with a tentative D call TRBD2 (5 bases). The CDR3 covers 14 residues. Germline V gene lookup returns CDR1 MNHEY and CDR2 SMNVEV (reference sequence). V was pared by 6 bases and J by 3 bases, with 15 bases between. The CDR3 sequence is CASRPNSEFYEQYF. The CDR3 DNA follows: TGTGCCAGCAGACCCAATAGCGAGTTCTACGAGCAGTACTTC.

Here the CDR3 reads CASSSRTGGFSGANVLTF. The CDR3 bases are TGTGCCAGCAGCTCAAGGACAGGGGGCTTCTCTGGGGCCAACGTCCTGACTTTC. The rearrangement uses TRBV9 and TRBJ2-6; 11 nucleotides agree with TRBD1. V was pared by 4 bases and J by 0 bases, with 6 bases of the junction left unmatched. The CDR3 length is 18 residues. Germline CDR1 and CDR2: SGDLS and YYNGEE.

Points on this clone: Germline and junction disagree at one end, which may indicate a read error. The rearrangement links TRBV11-2 to TRBJ2-7; D gene ambiguous. The CDR3 spans 13 residues. CDR1 and CDR2 (germline): SGHAT, FQNNGV. This CDR3 reads CAGSLGVTYEQYF. The DNA of the CDR3 is TGTGCCGGCAGCTTAGGAGTCACCTACGAGCAGTACTTC. Drawing the rest from reference TRBV11-2 and TRBJ2-7, the complete variable domain is EAGVAQSPRYKIIEKRQSVAFWCNPISGHATLYWYQQILGQGPKLLIQFQNNGVVDDSQLPKDRFSAERLKGVDSTLKIQPAKLEDSAVYLCAGSLGVTYEQYFGPGTRLTVT.

The CDR3 coding sequence is TGCAGCGTTCTCAGAAGGGGGTACGAGCAGTACTTC. It encodes CSVLRRGYEQYF. V gene TRBV29-1 combines with J gene TRBJ2-7, with a tentative D call TRBD1 (6 bases). The CDR3 spans 12 residues. V was cut by 5 bases and J by 4 bases, with 12 bases left in between. CDR1 and CDR2 (germline): SQVTM, ANQGSEA.

This clone was observed once. This chain uses TRBV4-1 with TRBJ2-4, with D hard to call. This CDR3 spans 16 amino acids. V was trimmed by 4 bases and J by 0 bases, leaving 13 bases between them. The V gene's germline CDR1 is MGHRA and CDR2 YSYEKL. DNA for the CDR3: TGCGCCAGCAGCCCTACAGTTTTGACAGCCAAAAACATTCAGTACTTC. Translating it yields CASSPTVLTAKNIQYF.

This chain links TRBV9 with TRBJ1-6; D remains unclear. Per the germline V gene, CDR1 is SGDLS and CDR2 is YYNGEE. There are 16 residues in the CDR3. Trimming cost V 0 bases and J 0 bases, with 7 bases left between them. The CDR3 reads CASSVEESSYNSPLHF. The CDR3 DNA reads TGTGCCAGCAGCGTAGAGGAGAGCTCCTATAATTCACCCCTCCACTTT.

V gene TRBV4-1 combines with J gene TRBJ1-5; no reliable D call. Germline CDR1 reads MGHRA; CDR2 reads YSYEKL. Trimming pared 0 bases from V and 0 bases from J, leaving 18 bases between. This CDR3 is built from 19 residues. CDR3 bases: TGCGCCAGCAGCCAAGAGGGCTACTTATCCGCCGATAGCAATCAGCCCCAGCATTTT. This translates into CASSQEGYLSADSNQPQHF.

Comments on this clone: Other DNA sequences within the sample encode an identical CDR3. This sequence joins TRBV29-1 and TRBJ1-6; 9 nucleotides line up with TRBD1. The junction had 12 bases not matched to a gene; V was cut back by 7 bases and J by 8 bases. The germline V gene encodes CDR1 SQVTM and CDR2 ANQGSEA. The CDR3 runs 15 residues. CDR3 in DNA: TGCAGCGCGGGGGATCCGGACAGGGGTGATTCACCCCTCCACTTT. Translation: CSAGDPDRGDSPLHF. The variable domain in full, with the rest retrieved from reference TRBV29-1 and TRBJ1-6, is SAVISQKPSRDICQRGTSLTIQCQVDSQVTMMFWYRQQPGQSLTLIATANQGSEATYESGFVIDKFPISRPNLTFSTLTVSNMSPEDSSIYLCSAGDPDRGDSPLHFGNGTRLTVT.

The gene calls are TRBV28 and TRBJ2-7; D call uncertain. V shed 3 bases and J shed 0 bases, with 6 bases lying between them. Per the germline V gene, CDR1 is MDHEN and CDR2 is SYDVKM. The CDR3 runs to 13 residues. The CDR3 is CASSFPGSYEQYF. The CDR3 DNA reads as TGTGCCAGCAGTTTCCCGGGCTCCTACGAGCAGTACTTC.

The chain has TRBV5-8 and TRBJ2-4, with a possible D match to TRBD2 (7 bases). This CDR3 has 16 amino acids. Germline CDR1 and CDR2: SGHTS and YDEGEE. Between the trimmed V and J ends, which lost 5 bases and 1 base, there was a span of 16 bases. For the CDR3, the DNA is TGTGCCAGCAGAACGAGGGGGGGGAGGGCCAAAAACATTCAGTACTTC. Translation gives CASRTRGGRAKNIQYF.

The V call is TRBV13, the J call TRBJ1-5, with 8 bases lining up with TRBD1. J was trimmed by 2 bases and V by 0 bases; bases with no gene match: 6. Germline V CDR1 and CDR2: PRHDT, FYEKMQ (reference sequence). The CDR3 spans 17 residues. The CDR3 region is CASSLGAGGAGNQPQHF. In nucleotides, the CDR3 is TGTGCCAGCAGCTTAGGGGCAGGGGGCGCGGGCAATCAGCCCCAGCATTTT. The variable domain in full, completed from reference TRBV13 and TRBJ1-5, reads AAGVIQSPRHLIKEKRETATLKCYPIPRHDTVYWYQQGPGQDPQFLISFYEKMQSDKGSIPDRFSAQQFSDYHSELNMSSLELGDSALYFCASSLGAGGAGNQPQHFGDGTRLSIL.

The sample holds a few counts of this clone. The rearrangement links TRBV7-9 to TRBJ2-1, with 10 bases fitting TRBD2. The V segment lost 1 base and the J segment 7 bases; nucleotides outside the gene matches: 4. CDR1 and CDR2 from the germline V gene are SEHNR and FQNEAQ (reference sequence). CDR3 length equals 15 residues. The CDR3 sequence: CASSLVLAGENEQFF. The CDR3 DNA is TGTGCCAGCAGCTTAGTCCTAGCGGGAGAGAATGAGCAGTTCTTC.

The gene calls are TRBV18 and TRBJ2-1, with D perhaps matching TRBD2 (7 bases). The CDR3 is 19 residues long. Trimming shortened V by 2 bases and J by 0 bases, and 20 bases separated the two germline ends. CDR1 and CDR2 (germline): KGHSH, LQKENI. CDR3 DNA: TGTGCCAGCTCACCATTGGCATGGTACAGGGAGGGCTCCTACAATGAGCAGTTCTTC. Residues: CASSPLAWYREGSYNEQFF.

V and J are TRBV29-1 and TRBJ2-2; maybe TRBD2 (6 bases). Germline CDR1 reads SQVTM; CDR2 reads ANQGSEA. Trimming shortened V by 6 bases and J by 4 bases, and 12 bases separated the two germline ends. This CDR3 is 13 amino acids long. In DNA form, the CDR3 reads TGCAGCGTGGGCGGGGCGGGCACCGGGGAGCTGTTTTTT. Encoded protein: CSVGGAGTGELFF.

This clone has only one observation. The V call is TRBV27, the J call TRBJ2-3; D is undetermined. The CDR3 is 14 amino acids. Germline V gene data show CDR1 as MNHEY and CDR2 as SMNVEV (reference sequence). V was pared by 0 bases and J by 0 bases, with 4 bases between. This chain's CDR3 is CASSLSLSTDTQYF. The CDR3, as DNA: TGTGCCAGCAGTTTATCCCTAAGCACAGATACGCAGTATTTT.

The rearrangement uses TRBV6-5 and TRBJ2-2; TRBD2 is a possible D gene (5 bases). Trimming left V 6 bases short and J 5 bases short, with 16 bases between. CDR1 and CDR2 (germline): MNHEY, SVGAGI. This CDR3 spans 15 amino acids. The CDR3 reads CASRGGGSGTGELFF. For the CDR3, the DNA is TGTGCCAGCAGGGGTGGCGGAAGCGGAACCGGGGAGCTGTTTTTT.

The chain recombines TRBV4-1 with TRBJ2-7, with 7 bases that match TRBD1. In germline, CDR1 is MGHRA, CDR2 YSYEKL. The junction had 8 bases not matched to a gene; V was cut back by 3 bases and J by 6 bases. The CDR3 loop spans 14 amino acids. The CDR3 is CASSQETGKGEQYF. The DNA for the CDR3 is TGCGCCAGCAGCCAGGAGACAGGGAAGGGCGAGCAGTACTTC.